A single sample is the source of the 22 T cell receptor beta chains below, sequenced in a study of Graves' ophthalmopathy and Graves' hyperthyroidism (dated by TCRdb to 2017 to 2018). The sequencer listed for this sample is Illumina HiSeq 2000. TCR beta CDR3 regions were amplified from RNA transcripts for repertoire sequencing. HTBI primers and the Qiagen OneStep RT-PCR kit were used in a first-round RT-PCR, which was followed by a second-round multiplex PCR, size selection and purification. TCRdb handled the public reads itself, with Q25 trimming in fastp and clone calling in MiXCR, and kept productive beta chains. Each entry merges the rows of one CDR3 protein and shows their most common DNA and genes. Counted in this sample were about 740,000 distinct CDR3 sequences; approximately 40% of them appeared once. The ten largest clones represent less than 55% of the sample. Input material: peripheral blood. The receptors stem from an adult man with Graves' ophthalmopathy.

Only a few counts were recorded for this clonotype. The chain uses TRBV20-1 and TRBJ2-7, with D perhaps matching TRBD1 (6 bases). The CDR3 spans 14 residues. The V end lost 0 bases, the J end lost 3 bases, and 12 bases lay between the germline ends. Germline V gene data show CDR1 as DFQATT and CDR2 as SNEGSKA (reference sequence). The CDR3 nucleotides read TGCAGTGCTAGAGAACTACAGGGATACTACGAGCAGTACTTC. This gives the protein CSARELQGYYEQYF.

This clonotype was observed at least ten times. The chain joins TRBV29-1 to TRBJ1-4, with D possibly matching TRBD1 (6 bases). Trimming stripped 7 bases from V and 2 bases from J, with 8 bases between. This CDR3 contains 12 residues. CDR1 and CDR2 (germline): SQVTM, ANQGSEA. In DNA form, the CDR3 reads TGCAGCGGAAGGGGGACTAATGAAAAACTGTTTTTT. Its translation: CSGRGTNEKLFF.

This chain uses TRBV2 with TRBJ1-2; D is perhaps TRBD1 (6 bases). The V end was cut by 3 bases, the J end by 7 bases, with 15 bases between. CDR1 SNHLY and CDR2 FYNNEI come from the germline V gene. The CDR3 is 14 amino acids. CDR3: CASSDPRTGSGYTF. The CDR3 region has the DNA TGTGCCAGCAGTGATCCCCGCACAGGGAGTGGCTACACCTTC. Filled out from reference TRBV2 and TRBJ1-2, the complete variable domain reads EPEVTQTPSHQVTQMGQEVILRCVPISNHLYFYWYRQILGQKVEFLVSFYNNEISEKSEIFDDQFSVERPDGSNFTLKIRSTKLEDSAMYFCASSDPRTGSGYTFGSGTRLTVV.

This clonotype was detected only once. Its ends do not fully match the called genes, so a read error is possible. The chain combines TRBV19 with TRBJ2-2; D could derive from TRBD1 or TRBD2 (5 bases each). The CDR3 totals 17 residues. The germline V gene has CDR1 LNHDA and CDR2 SQIVND (reference sequence). CDR3 protein: CASSPPGLEGVTGELLF. CDR3 bases: TGTGCCAGTAGTCCCCCAGGGCTCGAGGGCGTCACCGGGGAGCTGCTTTTT.

The genes are TRBV25-1 and TRBJ2-2; D is ambiguous. Trimming shortened V by 7 bases and J by 6 bases, and 9 bases separated the two germline ends. Germline loops: CDR1 MGHDK, CDR2 SYGVNS. This CDR3 has 12 amino acids. As DNA, the CDR3 is TGTGCCAGCAAGTTTACTGCCGGGGAGCTGTTTTTT. Protein product: CASKFTAGELFF.

This clonotype was seen many times. This chain links TRBV4-1 with TRBJ1-2; D unclear. The CDR3 contains 14 residues. Trimming cost V 0 bases and J 4 bases, with 9 bases left between them. Germline CDR1 and CDR2: MGHRA and YSYEKL. Here the CDR3 reads CASSQDRRIYGYTF. The CDR3 DNA reads as TGCGCCAGCAGCCAAGATCGAAGGATCTATGGCTACACCTTC.

With regard to this clonotype: The junction departs from the called germline gene at one end, perhaps through a read error. This chain links TRBV7-2 with TRBJ1-2, with D tentatively TRBD1 (5 bases). The CDR3 is 16 amino acids. CDR1 and CDR2 (germline): SGHTA, FQGNSA. The CDR3 region has the DNA TGCGCCAGCAGCCAATCTCGGGGGATAGCTAACTATGGCTACACCTTC. Protein: CASSQSRGIANYGYTF.

A few counts support this clonotype. The rearrangement links TRBV9 to TRBJ2-2, with D unclear. In germline, CDR1 is SGDLS, CDR2 YYNGEE. The CDR3 is made up of 16 amino acids. Trimming pared 4 bases from V and 2 bases from J, leaving 15 bases between. The CDR3 sequence: CASSFTSATNTGELFF. In DNA, the CDR3 is TGTGCCAGCAGCTTTACTTCAGCGACAAACACCGGGGAGCTGTTTTTT. Using reference TRBV9 and TRBJ2-2 for the parts outside the CDR3, the full variable domain is DSGVTQTPKHLITATGQRVTLRCSPRSGDLSVYWYQQSLDQGLQFLIQYYNGEERAKGNILERFSAQQFPDLHSELNLSSLELGDSALYFCASSFTSATNTGELFFGEGSRLTVL.

This clonotype showed up many times. J is TRBJ1-1 and V is TRBV19; D gene unclear. The V end lost 3 bases, the J end lost 1 base, and 6 bases lay between the germline ends. The CDR3 has 13 amino acids. Per the germline V gene, CDR1 is LNHDA and CDR2 is SQIVND (reference sequence). CDR3 region: CASSIPGNTEAFF. CDR3 DNA: TGTGCCAGTAGTATCCCAGGGAACACTGAAGCTTTCTTT.

V gene TRBV6-1 combines with J gene TRBJ1-1, with 9 bases matching TRBD1. J gave up 2 bases and V 10 bases, and 8 bases lay outside the gene matches. There are 14 residues in the CDR3. Germline-derived CDR1 and CDR2 are MNHNS and SASEGT. CDR3 sequence reads: CATDGDRVNTEAFF. The CDR3 DNA reads as TGTGCCACCGATGGGGACAGGGTTAACACTGAAGCTTTCTTT.

The gene calls are TRBV9 and TRBJ1-1; D remains ambiguous. This CDR3 region has 15 residues. Germline V gene lookup returns CDR1 SGDLS and CDR2 YYNGEE. Trimming cost V 5 bases and J 5 bases, with 19 bases left between them. The CDR3 is CASRNLRPGGTEAFF. Written as DNA, the CDR3 is TGTGCCAGCAGGAACCTGCGGCCGGGTGGTACTGAAGCTTTCTTT.

The chain uses TRBV7-2 and TRBJ1-1, with D possibly being TRBD1 (5 bases). The germline gives CDR1 SGHTA, CDR2 FQGNSA. The CDR3 spans 15 residues. V dropped 5 bases and J dropped 0 bases, with 13 bases sitting between them. CDR3 amino acids: CASSKRQFMNTEAFF. Written as DNA, the CDR3 is TGTGCCAGCAGCAAAAGACAGTTCATGAACACTGAAGCTTTCTTT.

Many counts were recorded for this clonotype. V usage is TRBV20-1 and J usage is TRBJ1-2; 8 nucleotides align to TRBD1. Per germline, CDR1 DFQATT and CDR2 SNEGSKA (reference sequence). The CDR3 covers 15 residues. Trimming took 6 bases from V and 2 from J; bases not matched to a gene: 11. CDR3 residues: CSAPARDRYNYGYTF. DNA for the CDR3: TGCAGTGCGCCCGCAAGGGACAGGTACAACTATGGCTACACCTTC.

The chain uses TRBV10-3 and TRBJ1-1, with D possibly being TRBD1 (6 bases). Germline V gene sequence: CDR1 ENHRY, CDR2 SYGVKD. The V gene lost 2 bases and the J gene lost 9 bases, with 10 bases spanning the gap. The CDR3 consists of 12 residues. CDR3 protein: CAISEGGRQAFF. CDR3 DNA: TGTGCCATCAGTGAGGGGGGCAGGCAAGCTTTCTTT.

CDR3 sequence reads: CASSLPDGNYGYTF. CDR3 sequence (DNA): TGCGCCAGCAGCCTCCCTGACGGAAACTATGGCTACACCTTC. The rearrangement uses TRBV4-1 and TRBJ1-2; no clear D. CDR3 length: 14 residues. Germline values: CDR1 MGHRA, CDR2 YSYEKL. The germline V and J ends were trimmed by 4 bases and 2 bases, with 11 bases remaining between them.

This chain links TRBV20-1 with TRBJ2-3; TRBD2 matches at 9 bases. Germline-derived CDR1 and CDR2 are DFQATT and SNEGSKA (reference sequence). The junction had 3 bases not matched to a gene; V was cut back by 1 base and J by 4 bases. The CDR3 loop spans 14 amino acids. CDR3 coding DNA: TGCAGTGCTAGAGTAGGGACTAGCTCAGATACGCAGTATTTT. It is translated as CSARVGTSSDTQYF.

The chain has TRBV20-1 and TRBJ1-5; D might be TRBD1 (5 bases). This CDR3 is built from 13 residues. Germline V gene sequence: CDR1 DFQATT, CDR2 SNEGSKA (reference sequence). Trimming took 0 bases from V and 6 from J, leaving 9 bases between them. CDR3 in amino acids: CSAREGDGQPQHF. CDR3 in DNA: TGCAGTGCTAGAGAGGGGGACGGTCAGCCCCAGCATTTT.

The chain uses TRBV9 and TRBJ2-5; D gene ambiguous. Germline V gene sequence: CDR1 SGDLS, CDR2 YYNGEE. V shed 0 bases and J shed 1 base, with 7 bases lying between them. This CDR3 is built from 14 residues. Written as DNA, the CDR3 is TGTGCCAGCAGCGTAGCTCCCACCCAAGAGACCCAGTACTTC. It yields the protein CASSVAPTQETQYF.

The gene calls are TRBV2 and TRBJ2-6; D perhaps matches TRBD1 (5 bases). The CDR3 is 14 amino acids. Germline V gene lookup returns CDR1 SNHLY and CDR2 FYNNEI. The ends were cut back, 6 bases at V and 1 base at J, with 7 bases in the middle. CDR3 sequence: CASRHRSGANVLTF. The CDR3 region has the DNA TGTGCCAGCAGACACAGGTCTGGGGCCAACGTCCTGACTTTC.

This clonotype was observed at least ten times. The chain is built from TRBV7-9 and TRBJ2-7; the match to TRBD1 covers 8 bases. CDR3 length: 14 amino acids. From germline, CDR1 is SEHNR and CDR2 FQNEAQ (reference sequence). Unmatched junction bases numbered 10, after V lost 5 bases and J lost 7 bases. CDR3: CASSLDRVVTEQYF. The DNA of the CDR3 is TGTGCCAGCAGCCTGGACAGGGTAGTGACGGAGCAGTACTTC.

This clonotype has just one count. V is TRBV7-2 and J is TRBJ2-7, with D perhaps matching TRBD1 or TRBD2 (5 bases each). The better agreement between TRBJ2-5 and the DNA end casts doubt on the J call. From germline, CDR1 is SGHTA and CDR2 FQGNSA. The CDR3 extends over 16 amino acids. The CDR3 bases are TGTGCCAGCAGCTTATTCGTGGGGGAGTACCAAGAGACCCAGTACTTC. The encoded protein is CASSLFVGEYQETQYF.

This clonotype appeared a few times. The chain uses TRBV7-9 and TRBJ2-7, with 8 bases that match TRBD1. The trim removed 7 bases at V and 1 base at J, leaving 9 bases unmatched. Germline V gene sequence: CDR1 SEHNR, CDR2 FQNEAQ (reference sequence). The CDR3 is 15 residues long. CDR3 nucleotides: TGTGCCAGCACCCCGGACAGGGATTTGTCCTACGAGCAGTACTTC. Translated: CASTPDRDLSYEQYF.